The 16 T cell receptor beta chains given below trace back to one sample, sequenced in a study of blood T cell repertoires in COVID-19. This table comes from immunoSEQ multiplex PCR, and its TCRdb copy is limited to in-frame clones, with some not included. The repertoire holds around 330,000 clones, with 88% as singletons. The source material was peripheral blood. The receptors were gathered from a woman in her fifties or sixties with active or convalescent COVID-19.

The chain employs TRBV28 and TRBJ2-1; D is perhaps TRBD2 (6 bases). Looked up from germline, CDR1 is MDHEN and CDR2 is SYDVKM. With 0 bases removed from V and 7 bases from J, the gap between germline ends came to 16 bases. The CDR3 totals 16 residues. The CDR3 loop reads CASSLWGQGGANEQFF. The CDR3, as DNA: TGTGCCAGCAGTTTATGGGGCCAAGGAGGGGCGAATGAGCAGTTCTTC.

In the case of this clone: Other nucleotide sequences in the sample specify the same CDR3. The rearrangement links TRBV18 to TRBJ1-1, with 9 nucleotides matching TRBD1. Looked up from germline, CDR1 is KGHSH and CDR2 is LQKENI. V was pared by 2 bases and J by 3 bases, with 1 base of the junction left unmatched. This CDR3 is built from 14 residues. The CDR3 DNA reads as TGTGCCAGCTCACCAAGGGACAGGGACACTGAAGCTTTCTTT. It encodes CASSPRDRDTEAFF.

The chain is built from TRBV27 and TRBJ2-1; 9 nucleotides match TRBD2. The CDR3 runs 15 residues. Germline values: CDR1 MNHEY, CDR2 SMNVEV (reference sequence). With V trimmed by 5 bases and J by 5 bases, 7 bases remained unmatched. CDR3 coding DNA: TGTGCCAGCAGTCCTCAGCCTAGCGGGGACAATGAGCAGTTCTTC. As protein: CASSPQPSGDNEQFF.

This chain joins TRBV6-5 and TRBJ1-3; no definite D call. Trimming shortened V by 5 bases and J by 4 bases, and 15 bases separated the two germline ends. In germline, CDR1 is MNHEY, CDR2 SVGAGI. The CDR3 runs to 15 residues. This CDR3 is CASSPGSPGGNTIYF. The CDR3 DNA reads as TGTGCCAGCAGTCCCGGGTCCCCTGGGGGAAACACCATATATTTT.

The rearrangement joins TRBV6-6 to TRBJ1-2; TRBD1 matches 7 bases. Germline V gives CDR1 MNHNY, CDR2 SVGAGI (reference sequence). The CDR3 sequence is 14 residues long. With V trimmed by 0 bases and J by 5 bases, 3 bases remained unmatched. The CDR3 spells CASSYSGTVYGYTF. CDR3 DNA sequence: TGTGCCAGCAGTTACTCCGGGACAGTGTATGGCTACACCTTC.

The gene calls are TRBV7-3 and TRBJ1-2, with D tentatively TRBD1 (5 bases). This CDR3 contains 15 residues. Trimming cost V 0 bases and J 0 bases, with 8 bases left between them. CDR1 and CDR2 from the germline V gene are SGHTA and FQGTGA. The CDR3 sequence is CASSLTAGTNYGYTF. The CDR3 DNA reads as TGTGCCAGCAGCTTAACGGCAGGGACTAACTATGGCTACACCTTC.

The chain couples TRBV29-1 to TRBJ2-1, with D perhaps TRBD2 (6 bases). Per germline, CDR1 SQVTM and CDR2 ANQGSEA. This CDR3 region has 14 residues. The V end lost 6 bases, the J end lost 8 bases, and 20 bases lay between the germline ends. The CDR3 sequence is CSVERLGAGDEQFF. CDR3 bases: TGCAGCGTCGAAAGACTAGGGGCTGGCGATGAGCAGTTCTTC.

The chain recombines TRBV5-4 with TRBJ2-7, with 7 bases identical to TRBD1. Trimming at V came to 2 bases and at J to 4 bases, leaving 0 bases not matched to a gene. CDR1 and CDR2 from the germline V gene are SGHNT and YYREEE (reference sequence). This CDR3 has 12 residues. The CDR3 here is CASSLQGYEQYF. DNA for the CDR3: TGTGCCAGCAGCTTACAGGGGTACGAGCAGTACTTC.

V and J are TRBV7-3 and TRBJ2-1; a possible D gene is TRBD2 (6 bases). V was trimmed by 6 bases and J by 8 bases, leaving 20 bases between them. The CDR3 has 15 residues. Looked up from germline, CDR1 is SGHTA and CDR2 is FQGTGA. CDR3 amino acids: CASRGGAGRKYEQFF. The CDR3 DNA follows: TGTGCCAGCAGAGGTGGCGCGGGGAGAAAATATGAGCAGTTCTTC.

V is TRBV6-2 or TRBV6-3 and J is TRBJ2-7; TRBD1 might be the D (5 bases). The CDR3 has 14 amino acids. V was pared by 4 bases and J by 0 bases, with 10 bases between. Germline V lookup: CDR1 MNHEY, CDR2 SVGEGT. The CDR3 here is CASSLDTYSYEQYF. As DNA, the CDR3 is TGTGCCAGCAGTTTGGACACTTACTCCTACGAGCAGTACTTC.

V is TRBV14 and J is TRBJ1-1; D is unclear. CDR3 length equals 12 residues. Germline assignment: CDR1 SGHDN and CDR2 FVKESK. V shed 3 bases and J shed 6 bases, with 8 bases lying between them. In DNA, the CDR3 is TGTGCCAGCAGCCACCAGCGGTCTGAAGCTTTCTTT. Translation gives CASSHQRSEAFF.

This clone has just a few counts. This chain joins TRBV15 and TRBJ1-2, with 8 bases that match TRBD1. The CDR3 is 13 amino acids. Germline trimming cut 3 bases from V and 7 bases from J; bases unmatched to any gene: 4. From germline, CDR1 is LNHNV and CDR2 YYDKDF (reference sequence). This chain's CDR3 is CATSREQGGGYTF. CDR3 bases: TGTGCCACCAGCAGGGAACAGGGGGGTGGCTACACCTTC. The variable domain in full, with the rest retrieved from reference TRBV15 and TRBJ1-2, is DAMVIQNPRYQVTQFGKPVTLSCSQTLNHNVMYWYQQKSSQAPKLLFHYYDKDFNNEADTPDNFQSRRPNTSFCFLDIRSPGLGDTAMYLCATSREQGGGYTFGSGTRLTVV.

The rearrangement uses TRBV5-4 and TRBJ2-7; D perhaps matches TRBD1 (5 bases). The CDR3 loop spans 16 amino acids. Trimming removed 2 bases from V and 2 bases from J, with 17 bases in between. Germline V CDR1 and CDR2: SGHNT, YYREEE (reference sequence). The chain's CDR3 is CASSFGAPAGTYEQYF. For the CDR3, the DNA is TGTGCCAGCAGCTTTGGGGCGCCCGCAGGGACCTACGAGCAGTACTTC.

The rearrangement links TRBV18 to TRBJ1-3; D unclear. This CDR3 is built from 16 residues. Between the trimmed V and J ends, which lost 3 bases and 3 bases, there was a span of 15 bases. Germline loops: CDR1 KGHSH, CDR2 LQKENI. The CDR3 is CASSPSYGESGNTIYF. The CDR3 bases are TGTGCCAGCTCACCGTCATACGGGGAGAGTGGAAACACCATATATTTT.

The chain recombines TRBV5-4 with TRBJ2-7; 8 bases match TRBD2. The CDR3 extends over 15 amino acids. V was clipped by 4 bases and J by 4 bases; unmatched bases: 10. Germline V gives CDR1 SGHNT, CDR2 YYREEE (reference sequence). The CDR3 sequence: CASSPIAGPGYEQYF. The CDR3 nucleotides are TGTGCCAGCAGCCCGATAGCGGGACCGGGGTACGAGCAGTACTTC.

The V gene is TRBV5-4, the J gene TRBJ2-2; no definite D call. Trimming left V 4 bases short and J 2 bases short, with 6 bases between. The CDR3 loop spans 13 amino acids. Germline loops: CDR1 SGHNT, CDR2 YYREEE (reference sequence). CDR3 residues: CASSTKNTGELFF. DNA for the CDR3: TGTGCCAGCAGCACTAAAAACACCGGGGAGCTGTTTTTT.